These T cell receptor beta chains were read from a single sample in a study of siplizumab effects on memory and regulatory T cells. Profiled with immunoSEQ multiplex PCR; TCRdb holds only in-frame clones, not every one. The sample yields some 52,000 clones, about 97% seen once. Sequencing was done on a sample of naive CD4+ T cells sorted from blood. These receptors all stem from a human donor in good health. Each CDR3 is given with its conserved first and last residue. A D gene is named only where the DNA matches it firmly. A row's size may be missing; if present it is once, few, many or a size class.

cdr3_aa	cdr3_nt	clone_size	v_call	d_call	j_call
CASSLRAASYNEQFF	TGTGCCAGCAGCTTAAGGGCGGCCTCCTACAATGAGCAGTTCTTC	NA	TRBV11-1	NA	TRBJ2-1
CASSPKGRGGHEQYF	TGTGCCAGCAGCCCCAAGGGCAGGGGGGGTCACGAGCAGTACTTC	NA	TRBV21-1	NA	TRBJ2-7
CASRVIGRTDTQYF	TGTGCCAGCAGGGTAATTGGCCGGACAGATACGCAGTATTTT	NA	TRBV28	NA	TRBJ2-3
CASSSGSPGETQYF	TGTGCCAGCAGTTCGGGTTCGCCGGGAGAGACCCAGTACTTC	NA	TRBV6-5	NA	TRBJ2-5
CASSEGLADERGLEQYF	TGTGCCAGCAGTGAGGGACTAGCGGACGAGAGGGGCCTCGAGCAGTACTTC	NA	TRBV6-1	TRBD2	TRBJ2-7
CAWTKTDWGNQPQHF	TGTGCCTGGACAAAAACCGACTGGGGCAATCAGCCCCAGCATTTT	NA	TRBV30	NA	TRBJ1-5
CASSDRGSGNTIYF	TGCGCCAGCTCCGACAGGGGATCTGGAAACACCATATATTTT	NA	TRBV5-1	TRBD1	TRBJ1-3
CASSLAQIASYEQYF	TGTGCCAGCAGCTTAGCACAGATAGCCTCCTACGAGCAGTACTTC	NA	TRBV11-2	NA	TRBJ2-7
CAWSPLGTDSYEQYF	TGTGCCTGGTCTCCCCTCGGGACTGATTCCTACGAGCAGTACTTC	NA	TRBV30	NA	TRBJ2-7
CASRGVPNTGELFF	TGTGCCAGCAGAGGGGTGCCGAACACCGGGGAGCTGTTTTTT	once	TRBV2	NA	TRBJ2-2
CASSLAGVRNYGYTF	TGTGCCAGCAGTTTGGCGGGGGTTCGGAACTATGGCTACACCTTC	NA	TRBV27	NA	TRBJ1-2
CASSPLRLAGETQYF	TGTGCCAGCTCACCACTCCGACTAGCGGGAGAGACCCAGTACTTC	NA	TRBV18	TRBD2	TRBJ2-5
CASSLLGGGTQYF	TGTGCCAGCAGTTTATTAGGGGGCGGGACCCAGTACTTC	NA	TRBV27	TRBD1	TRBJ2-5
CASSGRTDGDTEAFF	TGTGCCAGCAGTGGACGAACAGACGGGGACACTGAAGCTTTCTTT	NA	TRBV6-6	NA	TRBJ1-1
CASSFTGTTTETQYF	TGTGCCAGCAGCTTTACCGGGACTACTACAGAGACCCAGTACTTC	once	TRBV5-6	TRBD2	TRBJ2-5
CASSQGTRKTQPQHF	TGTGCCAGCTCACAAGGGACACGGAAAACCCAGCCCCAGCATTTT	NA	TRBV18	NA	TRBJ1-5
CASNSAPGLATQYF	TGTGCCAGTAACTCTGCCCCCGGGCTGGCGACCCAGTACTTC	NA	TRBV19	NA	TRBJ2-5
CASSLLTNEKLFF	TGTGCCAGCAGCTTATTAACTAATGAAAAACTGTTTTTT	NA	TRBV7-9	NA	TRBJ1-4
CASSRLMGDTQYF	TGTGCCAGCAGTAGATTGATGGGAGATACGCAGTATTTT	once	TRBV2	NA	TRBJ2-3
CASSLRWGDPYEQYF	TGTGCCAGCAGCCTCAGGTGGGGGGACCCCTACGAGCAGTACTTC	NA	TRBV7-2	NA	TRBJ2-7
CASSLATGTSGYNEQFF	TGTGCTAGCAGCTTAGCTACCGGGACTAGCGGTTACAATGAGCAGTTCTTC	once	TRBV7-7	TRBD2	TRBJ2-1
CSVSRTVSYEQYF	TGCAGCGTCTCCCGGACAGTCTCCTACGAGCAGTACTTC	once	TRBV29-1	NA	TRBJ2-7
CASSALTGVYNEQFF	TGTGCCAGCAGCGCCCTGACAGGAGTCTACAATGAGCAGTTCTTC	NA	TRBV9	NA	TRBJ2-1
CAIGRRHTNTEAFF	TGTGCCATCGGGCGGCGGCATACGAACACTGAAGCTTTCTTT	NA	TRBV10-3	NA	TRBJ1-1
CASSKSKDTQETQYF	TGTGCCAGCAGCAAAAGTAAGGATACTCAAGAGACCCAGTACTTC	NA	TRBV21-1	NA	TRBJ2-5
CASSRGTENTEAFF	TGCGCCAGCAGCCGGGGGACAGAAAACACTGAAGCTTTCTTT	once	TRBV5-1	TRBD1	TRBJ1-1
CAWSTGEGGYTF	TGTGCCTGGAGCACCGGGGAGGGAGGCTACACCTTC	once	TRBV30	NA	TRBJ1-2
CASRRRLGTNEKLFF	TGTGCCAGCAGGCGGCGTCTTGGAACTAATGAAAAACTGTTTTTT	once	TRBV2	NA	TRBJ1-4
CASSQEDRGYNEQFF	TGCGCCAGCAGCCAAGAGGACAGGGGTTACAATGAGCAGTTCTTC	NA	TRBV4-1	TRBD1	TRBJ2-1
CASSEFRASGMHHEQFF	TGTGCCAGCAGTGAATTCAGGGCTAGCGGGATGCATCATGAGCAGTTCTTC	NA	TRBV6-1	TRBD2	TRBJ2-1
CASGWETQYF	TGTGCTAGTGGTTGGGAGACCCAGTACTTC	NA	TRBV12-5	NA	TRBJ2-5
CASSLSSSGELFF	TGTGCCAGCAGCTTGAGTTCGTCCGGGGAGCTGTTTTTT	NA	TRBV7-9	NA	TRBJ2-2
CASGSRTGRGSYEQYF	TGTGCTAGTGGTTCCCGGACAGGGAGGGGCTCCTACGAGCAGTACTTC	NA	TRBV12-5	NA	TRBJ2-7
CASSPSGYEQYF	TGTGCCAGTAGCCCTAGCGGTTACGAGCAGTACTTC	NA	TRBV19	TRBD2	TRBJ2-7
CASSQDGGAVSYNEQFF	TGCGCCAGCAGCCAAGATGGAGGAGCGGTCTCCTACAATGAGCAGTTCTTC	NA	TRBV4-1	NA	TRBJ2-1
CASSLWGQGAWEAFF	TGTGCCAGCAGCTTGTGGGGACAGGGGGCGTGGGAAGCTTTCTTT	once	TRBV5-4	TRBD1	TRBJ1-1
CAIRTSQGNGYTF	TGTGCCATCAGAACTTCACAGGGAAATGGCTACACCTTC	NA	TRBV10-3	NA	TRBJ1-2
CASSTSGITTDTQYF	TGTGCCAGCAGCACTAGCGGTATCACCACAGATACGCAGTATTTT	NA	TRBV7-2	TRBD2	TRBJ2-3
CASSLEALAGYNEQFF	TGTGCCAGCAGCTTAGAGGCCCTAGCGGGATACAATGAGCAGTTCTTC	NA	TRBV7-2	TRBD2	TRBJ2-1
CASNNRGGTYNEQFF	TGTGCCAGCAACAACCGCGGGGGCACCTACAATGAGCAGTTCTTC	NA	TRBV6-1	NA	TRBJ2-1
CASSDSGGYTF	TGTGCCAGCAGTGACTCGGGGGGCTACACCTTC	NA	TRBV6-4	NA	TRBJ1-2
CASSRDPFGNTEAFF	TGTGCCAGTAGTCGGGATCCGTTTGGGAACACTGAAGCTTTCTTT	NA	TRBV19	NA	TRBJ1-1
CASRTDRYNSPLHF	TGTGCCAGCAGAACTGACAGATATAATTCACCCCTCCACTTT	NA	TRBV5-4	NA	TRBJ1-6
CASSYPSPGLASYEQYF	TGCGCCAGCAGCTATCCCTCTCCGGGACTAGCCTCCTACGAGCAGTACTTC	NA	TRBV4-1	TRBD2	TRBJ2-7
CASSLGGAGRGTDTQYF	TGTGCCAGCAGCTTAGGAGGAGCGGGGAGAGGTACAGATACGCAGTATTTT	NA	TRBV11-2	TRBD2	TRBJ2-3
CASSLQGEGEKLFF	TGTGCCAGCAGTCTACAGGGGGAGGGTGAAAAACTGTTTTTT	NA	TRBV27	TRBD1	TRBJ1-4